What follows are 14 T cell receptor beta chains derived from one specimen sequenced in a study of CD8 T cells in ankylosing spondylitis. Findings and caveats of the study: A motif in TCR beta, a set of roughly 8 highly homologous variants, appeared characteristic of ankylosing spondylitis blood.

These receptors have no identified antigens. MiXCR, run by TCRdb on the 5' RACE reads, gives a single entry per CDR3 protein. The data hold about 220,000 distinct CDR3 sequences, with about 16% observed a single time. The sample consisted of blood, either unsorted or a sorted T cell fraction (not recorded which). These receptor sequences come from a male donor with ankylosing spondylitis.

This clonotype was counted a few times. This CDR3 is CASSLDQRNYNEQFF. The CDR3 bases are TGTGCCAGCAGTCTGGACCAACGGAACTACAATGAGCAGTTCTTC. The J gene is TRBJ2-1, the V gene TRBV27; D unresolved. Per the germline V gene, CDR1 is MNHEY and CDR2 is SMNVEV (reference sequence). Trimming left V 5 bases short and J 3 bases short, with 14 bases between. The CDR3 contains 15 residues.

The chain combines TRBV5-5 with TRBJ1-4; D is unresolved. V lost 0 bases and J lost 4, with 10 bases in between. The CDR3 loop spans 15 amino acids. CDR1 and CDR2 from the germline V gene are SGHKS and YYEKEE (reference sequence). The chain's CDR3 is CASSLDGLFNEKLFF. CDR3 DNA sequence: TGTGCCAGCAGCTTGGACGGTCTCTTTAATGAAAAACTGTTTTTT.

There are many counts of this clonotype. Here the CDR3 DNA reads TGCAGCGTTGAGGCGGGGGGGTATGGCTACACCTTC. Protein product: CSVEAGGYGYTF. The chain uses TRBV29-1 and TRBJ1-2; tentatively, D is TRBD1 (5 bases). CDR1 SQVTM and CDR2 ANQGSEA come from the germline V gene. This CDR3 spans 12 amino acids. V lost 3 bases and J 5 bases, leaving 10 bases between the germline ends.

Details on this clonotype: This CDR3 is missing its conserved last phenylalanine or tryptophan, likely due to a read error. The chain joins TRBV11-1 to TRBJ2-1, with 11 nucleotides matching TRBD2. V lost 5 bases and J lost 0; bases outside the gene matches: 9. The germline CDR1 and CDR2 sequences are SGHAT and FQDESV (reference sequence). The CDR3 spans 18 residues. The CDR3 region has the DNA TGTGCCAGCAGCCCCGGGACTAGCGGTTCGAGCTCCTACAATGAGCAGTTCTAC. Amino acid sequence: CASSPGTSGSSSYNEQFY.

V gene TRBV3-1 combines with J gene TRBJ2-3; the match to TRBD2 covers 8 bases. The V gene end was trimmed by 0 bases and the J gene end by 7 bases; junction bases not matched to a gene: 9. CDR1 is LGHDT, CDR2 YNNKEL, per germline (reference sequence). The CDR3 loop spans 16 amino acids. The CDR3 sequence is CASSQDEGLDVYTQYF. CDR3 nucleotides: TGTGCCAGCAGCCAAGATGAGGGACTAGATGTATATACGCAGTATTTT.

This clonotype was found a few times. The genes are TRBV5-4 and TRBJ2-5; D is ambiguous. The ends were cut back, 10 bases at V and 2 bases at J, with 15 bases in the middle. The CDR3 covers 13 residues. Germline V gene data show CDR1 as SGHNT and CDR2 as YYREEE (reference sequence). The CDR3 DNA follows: TGTGCCTTGCAAGATCTGGAGCAAGAGACCCAGTACTTC. It translates to CALQDLEQETQYF.

This clonotype was counted only a few times. The chain employs TRBV7-9 and TRBJ2-5, with D perhaps assigned TRBD1 or TRBD2 (5 bases each). This CDR3 has 15 residues. Germline lookup yields CDR1 SEHNR and CDR2 FQNEAQ (reference sequence). Trimming pared 3 bases from V and 4 bases from J, leaving 15 bases between. DNA for the CDR3: TGTGCCAGCAGCTTTTTGCAGGGAGACGGAGAGACCCAGTACTTC. This gives the protein CASSFLQGDGETQYF.

The CDR3 DNA reads TGCGCCAGCAGCCAAGTTACAGGGAAGGGGGCTTACAATGAGCAGTTCTTC. Translation gives CASSQVTGKGAYNEQFF. The rearrangement joins TRBV4-1 to TRBJ2-1; TRBD1 agrees at 7 bases. The CDR3 sequence is 17 residues long. The germline V gene encodes CDR1 MGHRA and CDR2 YSYEKL. V gave up 1 base and J gave up 4 bases; unmatched junction bases: 10.

The V call is TRBV12-3 or TRBV12-4, the J call TRBJ2-1; D is undetermined. The CDR3 spans 14 residues. Trimming removed 7 bases from V and 8 bases from J, with 18 bases in between. The CDR3 DNA sequence: TGTGCCAGCAACCCAGCCGGAGTATGGCATGAGCAGTTCTTC. Its translation is CASNPAGVWHEQFF.

This clonotype appeared a few times. The rearrangement links TRBV7-3 to TRBJ2-7; D possibly corresponds to TRBD2 (6 bases). Per the germline V gene, CDR1 is SGHTA and CDR2 is FQGTGA. CDR3 length equals 13 residues. The V end lost 0 bases, the J end lost 5 bases, and 8 bases lay between the germline ends. The CDR3 is CASSLTDYHEQYF. In DNA form, the CDR3 reads TGTGCCAGCAGCTTAACGGACTATCACGAGCAGTACTTC.

J is TRBJ2-4 and V is TRBV20-1; D is uncertain. In germline, CDR1 is DFQATT, CDR2 SNEGSKA (reference sequence). CDR3 length equals 13 residues. Trimming took off 3 bases at V and 6 bases at J, with 12 bases between the two ends. The CDR3 region is CSASSGGPNIQYF. DNA of the CDR3: TGCAGTGCTAGCTCTGGCGGCCCAAACATTCAGTACTTC.

The CDR3 loop is CASSRGEGKGSPLHF. The CDR3 bases are TGTGCCAGCAGCCGAGGAGAGGGTAAAGGGTCACCCCTCCACTTT. This chain links TRBV21-1 with TRBJ1-6; the table's D call, TRBD1, has no DNA check behind it. TRBV21-1 is described as a pseudogene. This CDR3 has 15 amino acids.

This clonotype showed up just a few times. V and J are TRBV24-1 and TRBJ2-7; D perhaps matches TRBD2 (6 bases). CDR3 length: 15 residues. Germline-derived CDR1 and CDR2 are KGHDR and SFDVKD. V lost 3 bases, J lost 3 bases, and 14 bases lay in between. The CDR3: CATSDQGEGLYEQYF. The CDR3 DNA is TGTGCCACCAGTGATCAAGGTGAGGGACTCTACGAGCAGTACTTC.

The rearrangement joins TRBV10-1 to TRBJ2-3; a weak D match, TRBD2 (7 bases). The CDR3 sequence is 16 residues long. V gave up 3 bases and J gave up 2 bases, with 15 bases separating them. From germline, CDR1 is WNHNN and CDR2 SYGVQD (reference sequence). This CDR3 reads CASSEGRGAITDTQYF. CDR3 sequence (DNA): TGCGCCAGCAGTGAAGGGAGGGGGGCAATCACAGATACGCAGTATTTT.